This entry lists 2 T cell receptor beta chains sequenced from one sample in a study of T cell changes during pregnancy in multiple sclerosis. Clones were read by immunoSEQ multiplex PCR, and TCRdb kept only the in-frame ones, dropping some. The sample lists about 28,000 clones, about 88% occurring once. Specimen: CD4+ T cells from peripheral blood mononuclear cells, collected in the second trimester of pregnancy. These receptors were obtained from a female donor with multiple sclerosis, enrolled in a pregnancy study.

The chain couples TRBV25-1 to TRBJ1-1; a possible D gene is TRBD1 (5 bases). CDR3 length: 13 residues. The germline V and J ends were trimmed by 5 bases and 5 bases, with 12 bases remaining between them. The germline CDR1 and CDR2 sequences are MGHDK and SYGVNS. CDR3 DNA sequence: TGTGCCAGCAGTTGGGGGGTAGGGACTGAAGCTTTCTTT. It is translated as CASSWGVGTEAFF.

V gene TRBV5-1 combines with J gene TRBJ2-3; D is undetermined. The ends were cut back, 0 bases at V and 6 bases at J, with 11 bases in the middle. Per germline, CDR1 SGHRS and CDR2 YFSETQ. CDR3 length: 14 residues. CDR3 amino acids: CASSLGILDDTQYF. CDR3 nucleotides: TGCGCCAGCAGCTTGGGTATCCTAGATGATACGCAGTATTTT.